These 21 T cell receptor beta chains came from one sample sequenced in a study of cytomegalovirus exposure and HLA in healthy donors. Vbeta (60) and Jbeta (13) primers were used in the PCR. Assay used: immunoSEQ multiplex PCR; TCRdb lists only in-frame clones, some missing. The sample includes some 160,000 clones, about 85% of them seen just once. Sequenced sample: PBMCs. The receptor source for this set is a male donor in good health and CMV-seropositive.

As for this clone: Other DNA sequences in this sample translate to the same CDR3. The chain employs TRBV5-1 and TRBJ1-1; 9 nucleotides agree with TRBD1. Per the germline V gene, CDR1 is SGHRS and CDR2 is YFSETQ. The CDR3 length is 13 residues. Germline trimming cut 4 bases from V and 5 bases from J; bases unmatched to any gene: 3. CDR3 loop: CASSPGQGTEAFF. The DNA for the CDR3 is TGCGCCAGCAGCCCCGGACAGGGGACTGAAGCTTTCTTT.

CDR3 in DNA: TGTGCCAGCTCACCCTTTGCCGGGACAGTCATCGATGAGCAGTTCTTC. This translates into CASSPFAGTVIDEQFF. V usage is TRBV18 and J usage is TRBJ2-1, with 7 bases aligning to TRBD1. The V and J ends lost 3 bases and 8 bases, in that order; junction bases with no gene match: 13. The CDR3 length is 16 residues. The V gene's germline CDR1 is KGHSH and CDR2 LQKENI.

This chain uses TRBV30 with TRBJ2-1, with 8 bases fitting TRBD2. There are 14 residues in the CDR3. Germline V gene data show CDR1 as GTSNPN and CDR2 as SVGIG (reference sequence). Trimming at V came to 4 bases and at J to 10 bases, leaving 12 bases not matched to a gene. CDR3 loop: CAWNGPGGPAEQFF. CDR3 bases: TGTGCCTGGAACGGTCCGGGAGGGCCCGCGGAGCAGTTCTTC.

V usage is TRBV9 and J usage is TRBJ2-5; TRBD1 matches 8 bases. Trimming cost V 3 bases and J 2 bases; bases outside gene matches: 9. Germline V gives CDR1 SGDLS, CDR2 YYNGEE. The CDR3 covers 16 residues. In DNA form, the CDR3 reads TGTGCCAGCAGCGAGACTACTGGGACAGGACAAGAGACCCAGTACTTC. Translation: CASSETTGTGQETQYF.

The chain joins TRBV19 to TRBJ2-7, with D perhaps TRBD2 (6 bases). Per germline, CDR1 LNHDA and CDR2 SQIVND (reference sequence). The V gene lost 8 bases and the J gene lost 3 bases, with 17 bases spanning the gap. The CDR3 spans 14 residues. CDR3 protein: CASRGGTYDYEQYF. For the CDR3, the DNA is TGTGCCAGTCGGGGAGGCACCTACGACTACGAGCAGTACTTC.

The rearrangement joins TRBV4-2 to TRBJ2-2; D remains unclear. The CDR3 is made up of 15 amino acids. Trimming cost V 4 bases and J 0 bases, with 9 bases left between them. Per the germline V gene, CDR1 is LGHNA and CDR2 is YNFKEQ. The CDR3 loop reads CASSPKAPNTGELFF. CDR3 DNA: TGTGCCAGCAGCCCCAAAGCACCGAACACCGGGGAGCTGTTTTTT.

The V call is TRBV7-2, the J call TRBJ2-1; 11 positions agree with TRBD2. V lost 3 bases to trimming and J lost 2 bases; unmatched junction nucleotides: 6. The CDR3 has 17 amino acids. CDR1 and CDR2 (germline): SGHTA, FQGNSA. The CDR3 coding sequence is TGTGCCAGCAGCTTTACTAGCGGGAGTGGGCCCTACAATGAGCAGTTCTTC. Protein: CASSFTSGSGPYNEQFF.

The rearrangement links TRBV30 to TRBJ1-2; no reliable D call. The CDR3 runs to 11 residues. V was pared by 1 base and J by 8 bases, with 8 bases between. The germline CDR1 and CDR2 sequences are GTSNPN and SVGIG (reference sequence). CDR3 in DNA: TGTGCCTGGAGTGCGACTATGGGCTACACCTTC. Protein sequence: CAWSATMGYTF.

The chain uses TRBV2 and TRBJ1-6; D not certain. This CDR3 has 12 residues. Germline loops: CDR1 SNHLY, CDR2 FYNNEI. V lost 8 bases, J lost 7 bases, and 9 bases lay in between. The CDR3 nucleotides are TGTGCCAGCTCCTCTCTGAATTCACCCCTCCACTTT. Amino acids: CASSSLNSPLHF.

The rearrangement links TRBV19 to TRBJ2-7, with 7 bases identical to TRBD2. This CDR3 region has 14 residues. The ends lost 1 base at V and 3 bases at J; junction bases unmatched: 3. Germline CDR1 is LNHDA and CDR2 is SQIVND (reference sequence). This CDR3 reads CASSIASGIYEQYF. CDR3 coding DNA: TGTGCCAGTAGTATAGCGAGCGGGATCTACGAGCAGTACTTC.

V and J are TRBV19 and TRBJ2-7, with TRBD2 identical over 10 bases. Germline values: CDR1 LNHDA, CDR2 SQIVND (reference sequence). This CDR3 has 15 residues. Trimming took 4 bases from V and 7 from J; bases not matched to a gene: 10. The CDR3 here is CASSSPAGGPVEQYF. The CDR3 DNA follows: TGTGCCAGTAGTAGCCCAGCGGGAGGGCCGGTTGAGCAGTACTTC. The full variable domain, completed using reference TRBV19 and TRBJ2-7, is DGGITQSPKYLFRKEGQNVTLSCEQNLNHDAMYWYRQDPGQGLRLIYYSQIVNDFQKGDIAEGYSVSREKKESFPLTVTSAQKNPTAFYLCASSSPAGGPVEQYFGPGTRLTVT.

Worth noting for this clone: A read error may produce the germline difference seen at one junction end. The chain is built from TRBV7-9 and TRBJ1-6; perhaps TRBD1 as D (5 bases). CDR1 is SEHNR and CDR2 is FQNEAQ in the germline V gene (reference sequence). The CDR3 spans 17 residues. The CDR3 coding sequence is TGTTCCAGCAGCCCCGACAGCGCTACACTCTATAATTCACCCCTCCACTTT. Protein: CSSSPDSATLYNSPLHF.

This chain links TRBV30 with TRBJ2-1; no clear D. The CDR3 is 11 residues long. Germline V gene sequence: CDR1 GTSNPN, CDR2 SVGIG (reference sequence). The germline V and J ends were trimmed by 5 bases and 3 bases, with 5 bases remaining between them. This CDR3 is CAWGDYNEQFF. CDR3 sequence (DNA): TGTGCCTGGGGAGACTACAATGAGCAGTTCTTC.

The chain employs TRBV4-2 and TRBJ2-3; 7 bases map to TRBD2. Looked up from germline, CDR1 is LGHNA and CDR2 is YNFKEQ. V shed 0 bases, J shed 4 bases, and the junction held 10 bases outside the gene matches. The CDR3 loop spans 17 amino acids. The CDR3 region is CASSQDPSGPRADTQYF. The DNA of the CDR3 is TGTGCCAGCAGCCAAGATCCTAGCGGCCCGCGGGCAGATACGCAGTATTTT.

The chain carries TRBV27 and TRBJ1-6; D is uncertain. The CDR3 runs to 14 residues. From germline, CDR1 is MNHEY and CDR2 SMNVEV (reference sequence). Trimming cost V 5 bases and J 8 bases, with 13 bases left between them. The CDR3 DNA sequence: TGTGCCAGCAGTCTGACATCTGGGTATTCACCCCTCCACTTT. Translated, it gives CASSLTSGYSPLHF.

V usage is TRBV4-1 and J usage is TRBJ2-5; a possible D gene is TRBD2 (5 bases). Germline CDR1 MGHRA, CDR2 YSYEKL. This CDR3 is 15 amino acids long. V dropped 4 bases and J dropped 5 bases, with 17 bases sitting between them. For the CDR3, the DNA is TGCGCCAGCAGCCCCGGACTCCTAGTCACCGAGACCCAGTACTTC. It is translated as CASSPGLLVTETQYF.

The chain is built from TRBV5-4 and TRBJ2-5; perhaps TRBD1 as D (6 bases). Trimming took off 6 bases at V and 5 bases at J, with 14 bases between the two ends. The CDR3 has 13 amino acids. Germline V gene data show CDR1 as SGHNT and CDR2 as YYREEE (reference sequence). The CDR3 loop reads CASILGGRETQYF. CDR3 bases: TGTGCCAGCATCCTAGGGGGACGGGAGACCCAGTACTTC.

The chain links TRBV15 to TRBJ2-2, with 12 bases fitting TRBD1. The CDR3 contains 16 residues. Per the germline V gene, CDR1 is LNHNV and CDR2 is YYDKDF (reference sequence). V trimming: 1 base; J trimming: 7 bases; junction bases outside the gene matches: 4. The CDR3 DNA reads TGTGCCACCAGCAGAGCCGGGACAGGGGGCGTCGGGGAGCTGTTTTTT. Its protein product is CATSRAGTGGVGELFF.

The CDR3 DNA is TGTGCCAGCAACCTAGCGGGTGGATACAATGAGCAGTTCTTC. Residues: CASNLAGGYNEQFF. J is TRBJ2-1 and V is TRBV2; 8 nucleotides align to TRBD2. V lost 7 bases and J lost 4; bases outside the gene matches: 6. The germline CDR1 and CDR2 sequences are SNHLY and FYNNEI. CDR3 length: 14 residues.

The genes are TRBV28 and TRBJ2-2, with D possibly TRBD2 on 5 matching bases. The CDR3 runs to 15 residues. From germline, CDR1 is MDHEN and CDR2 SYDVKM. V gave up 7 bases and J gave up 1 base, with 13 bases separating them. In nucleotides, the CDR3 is TGTGCCAGCATTGGAGGTAGCGAGAACACCGGGGAGCTGTTTTTT. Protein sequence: CASIGGSENTGELFF. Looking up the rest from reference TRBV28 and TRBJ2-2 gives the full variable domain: DVKVTQSSRYLVKRTGEKVFLECVQDMDHENMFWYRQDPGLGLRLIYFSYDVKMKEKGDIPEGYSVSREKKERFSLILESASTNQTSMYLCASIGGSENTGELFFGEGSRLTVL.

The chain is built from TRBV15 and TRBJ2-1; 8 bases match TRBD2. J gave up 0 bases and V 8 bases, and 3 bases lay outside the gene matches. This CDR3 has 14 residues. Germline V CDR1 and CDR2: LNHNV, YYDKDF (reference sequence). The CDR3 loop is CATGSGSSYNEQFF. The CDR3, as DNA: TGTGCCACCGGAAGCGGGAGCTCCTACAATGAGCAGTTCTTC.